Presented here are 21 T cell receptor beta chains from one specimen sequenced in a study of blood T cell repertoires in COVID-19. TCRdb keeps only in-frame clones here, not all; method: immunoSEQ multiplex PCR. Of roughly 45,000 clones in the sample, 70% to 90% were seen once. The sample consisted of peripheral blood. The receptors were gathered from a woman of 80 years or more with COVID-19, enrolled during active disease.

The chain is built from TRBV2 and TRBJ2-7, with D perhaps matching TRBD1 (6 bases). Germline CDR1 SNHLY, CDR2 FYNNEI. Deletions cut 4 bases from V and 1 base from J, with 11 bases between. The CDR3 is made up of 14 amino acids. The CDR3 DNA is TGTGCCAGCAGTGTCGGCAGGGGTTCCTACGAGCAGTACTTC. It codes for CASSVGRGSYEQYF. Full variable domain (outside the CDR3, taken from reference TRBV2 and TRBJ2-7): EPEVTQTPSHQVTQMGQEVILRCVPISNHLYFYWYRQILGQKVEFLVSFYNNEISEKSEIFDDQFSVERPDGSNFTLKIRSTKLEDSAMYFCASSVGRGSYEQYFGPGTRLTVT.

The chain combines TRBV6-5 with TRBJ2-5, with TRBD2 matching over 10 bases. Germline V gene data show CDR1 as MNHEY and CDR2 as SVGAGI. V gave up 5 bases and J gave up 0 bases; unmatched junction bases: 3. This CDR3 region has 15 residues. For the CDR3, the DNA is TGTGCCAGCAGTACAACTAGCGGGGACCAAGAGACCCAGTACTTC. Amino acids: CASSTTSGDQETQYF.

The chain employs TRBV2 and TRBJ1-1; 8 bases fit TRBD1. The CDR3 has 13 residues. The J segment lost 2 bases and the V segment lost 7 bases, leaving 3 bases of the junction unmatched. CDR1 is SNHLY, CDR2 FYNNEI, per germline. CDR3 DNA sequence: TGTGCCAGCACCGGACAGGGAAACACTGAAGCTTTCTTT. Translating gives CASTGQGNTEAFF. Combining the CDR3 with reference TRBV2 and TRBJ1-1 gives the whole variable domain EPEVTQTPSHQVTQMGQEVILRCVPISNHLYFYWYRQILGQKVEFLVSFYNNEISEKSEIFDDQFSVERPDGSNFTLKIRSTKLEDSAMYFCASTGQGNTEAFFGQGTRLTVV.

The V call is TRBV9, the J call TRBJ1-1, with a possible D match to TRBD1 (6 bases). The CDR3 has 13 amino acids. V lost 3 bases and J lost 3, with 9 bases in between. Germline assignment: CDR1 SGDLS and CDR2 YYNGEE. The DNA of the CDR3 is TGTGCCAGCAGCGAACACAGGGACACTGAAGCTTTCTTT. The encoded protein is CASSEHRDTEAFF.

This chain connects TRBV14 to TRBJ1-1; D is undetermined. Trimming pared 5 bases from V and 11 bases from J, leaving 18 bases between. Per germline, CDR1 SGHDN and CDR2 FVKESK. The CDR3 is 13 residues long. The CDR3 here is CASSISTIRAAFF. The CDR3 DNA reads TGTGCCAGCAGCATAAGCACGATACGAGCCGCTTTCTTT.

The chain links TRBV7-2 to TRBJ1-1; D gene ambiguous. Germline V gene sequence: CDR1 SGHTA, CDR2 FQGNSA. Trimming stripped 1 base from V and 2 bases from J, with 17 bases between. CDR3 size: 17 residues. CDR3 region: CASSLVPLIQRNTEAFF. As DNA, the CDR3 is TGTGCCAGCAGCTTAGTCCCATTGATTCAGCGTAACACTGAAGCTTTCTTT.

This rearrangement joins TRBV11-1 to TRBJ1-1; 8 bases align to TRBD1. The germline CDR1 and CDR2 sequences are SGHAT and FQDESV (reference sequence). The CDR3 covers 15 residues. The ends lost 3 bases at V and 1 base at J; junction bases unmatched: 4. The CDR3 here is CASSLTGTGNTEAFF. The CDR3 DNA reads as TGTGCCAGCAGCTTGACCGGGACAGGGAACACTGAAGCTTTCTTT.

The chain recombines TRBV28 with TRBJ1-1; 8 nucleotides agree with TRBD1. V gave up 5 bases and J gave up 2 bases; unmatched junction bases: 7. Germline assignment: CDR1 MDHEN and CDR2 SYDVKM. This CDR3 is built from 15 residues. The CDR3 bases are TGTGCCAGCAGTCCGGGGACAGGACGTAACACTGAAGCTTTCTTT. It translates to CASSPGTGRNTEAFF.

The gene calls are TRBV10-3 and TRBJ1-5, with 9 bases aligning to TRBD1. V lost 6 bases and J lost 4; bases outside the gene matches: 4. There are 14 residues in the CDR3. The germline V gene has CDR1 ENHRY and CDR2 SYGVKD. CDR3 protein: CAIRKQGANQPQHF. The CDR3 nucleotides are TGTGCCATCAGGAAACAGGGGGCGAATCAGCCCCAGCATTTT.

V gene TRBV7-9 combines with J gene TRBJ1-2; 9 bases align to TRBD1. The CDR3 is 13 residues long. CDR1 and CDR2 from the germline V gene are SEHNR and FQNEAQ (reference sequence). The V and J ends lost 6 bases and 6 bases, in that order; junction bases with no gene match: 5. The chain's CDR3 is CASRLRDRDGYTF. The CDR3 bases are TGTGCCAGCAGACTTCGGGACAGGGATGGCTACACCTTC.

The CDR3 coding sequence is TGTGCCAGCAGCCCAGGACACCTCTACGAGCAGTACTTC. As protein: CASSPGHLYEQYF. The chain uses TRBV11-2 and TRBJ2-7; tentative D call: TRBD1 (5 bases). The germline V gene encodes CDR1 SGHAT and CDR2 FQNNGV. Trimming removed 5 bases at V and 3 bases at J, with 11 bases between. This CDR3 comprises 13 residues.

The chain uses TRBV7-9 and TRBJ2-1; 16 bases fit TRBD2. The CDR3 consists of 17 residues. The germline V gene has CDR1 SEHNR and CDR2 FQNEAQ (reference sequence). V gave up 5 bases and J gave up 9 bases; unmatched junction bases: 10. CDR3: CASSPTGLAGGPAEQFF. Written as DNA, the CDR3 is TGTGCCAGCAGCCCAACGGGACTAGCGGGAGGGCCCGCTGAGCAGTTCTTC.

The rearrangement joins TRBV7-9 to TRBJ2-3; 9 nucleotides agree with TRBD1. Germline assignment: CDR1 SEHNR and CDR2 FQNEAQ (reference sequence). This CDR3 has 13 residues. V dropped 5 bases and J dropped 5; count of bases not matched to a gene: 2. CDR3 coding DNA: TGTGCCAGCAGCAGGACAGGGGTAGATACGCAGTATTTT. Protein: CASSRTGVDTQYF. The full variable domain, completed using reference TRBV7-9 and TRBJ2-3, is DTGVSQNPRHKITKRGQNVTFRCDPISEHNRLYWYRQTLGQGPEFLTYFQNEAQLEKSRLLSDRFSAERPKGSFSTLEIQRTEQGDSAMYLCASSRTGVDTQYFGPGTRLTVL.

CDR3 sequence reads: CSVGQGNSYNEQFF. In DNA, the CDR3 is TGCAGCGTCGGACAGGGGAACTCCTACAATGAGCAGTTCTTC. The rearrangement joins TRBV29-1 to TRBJ2-1; 9 nucleotides line up with TRBD1. CDR3 length: 14 residues. Trimming removed 6 bases from V and 0 bases from J; junction bases left unmatched: 3. Germline CDR1 reads SQVTM; CDR2 reads ANQGSEA.

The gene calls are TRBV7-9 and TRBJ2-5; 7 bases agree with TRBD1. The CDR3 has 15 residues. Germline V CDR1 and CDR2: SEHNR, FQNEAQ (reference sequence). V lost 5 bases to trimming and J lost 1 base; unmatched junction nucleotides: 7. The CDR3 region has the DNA TGTGCCAGCAGCAAACAGGGGACCCTCCAAGAGACCCAGTACTTC. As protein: CASSKQGTLQETQYF.

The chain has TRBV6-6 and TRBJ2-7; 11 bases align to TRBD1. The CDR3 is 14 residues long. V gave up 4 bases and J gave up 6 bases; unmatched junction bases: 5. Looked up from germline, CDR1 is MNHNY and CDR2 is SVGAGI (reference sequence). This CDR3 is CASSLGQGGIEQYF. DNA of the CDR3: TGTGCCAGCAGTTTGGGACAGGGGGGGATCGAGCAGTACTTC.

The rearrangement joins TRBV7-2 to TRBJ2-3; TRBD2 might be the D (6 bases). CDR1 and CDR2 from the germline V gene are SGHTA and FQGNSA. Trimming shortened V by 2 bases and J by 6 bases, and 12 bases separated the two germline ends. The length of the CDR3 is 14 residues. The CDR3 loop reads CASSLSFGGDTQYF. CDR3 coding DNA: TGTGCCAGCAGCTTAAGCTTTGGAGGGGATACGCAGTATTTT.

DNA for the CDR3: TGTGCCAGCAGTTCCGGACTAGCGGGAGGCGGCGGGGAGCTGTTTTTT. This gives the protein CASSSGLAGGGGELFF. The V gene is TRBV28, the J gene TRBJ2-2; 14 bases match TRBD2. This CDR3 is 16 amino acids long. V gave up 4 bases and J gave up 7 bases; unmatched junction bases: 5. In germline, CDR1 is MDHEN, CDR2 SYDVKM.

The CDR3: CASSPAAGRTGELFF. CDR3 bases: TGTGCCAGCTCACCAGCGGCGGGCCGCACCGGGGAGCTGTTTTTT. The chain employs TRBV18 and TRBJ2-2, with D possibly matching TRBD2 (5 bases). Trimming took off 2 bases at V and 4 bases at J, with 11 bases between the two ends. Germline V CDR1 and CDR2: KGHSH, LQKENI. CDR3 length: 15 residues.

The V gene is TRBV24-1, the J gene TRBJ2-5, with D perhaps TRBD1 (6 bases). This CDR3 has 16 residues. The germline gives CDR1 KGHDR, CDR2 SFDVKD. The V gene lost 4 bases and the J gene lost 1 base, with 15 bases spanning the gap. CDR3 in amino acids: CATSDKGTSRQETQYF. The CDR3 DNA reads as TGTGCCACCAGTGACAAAGGGACATCGCGCCAAGAGACCCAGTACTTC.

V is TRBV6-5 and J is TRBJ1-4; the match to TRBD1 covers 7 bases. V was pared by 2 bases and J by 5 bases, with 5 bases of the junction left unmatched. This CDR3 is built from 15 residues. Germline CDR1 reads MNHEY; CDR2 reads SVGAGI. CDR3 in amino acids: CASSYTTGMNEKLFF. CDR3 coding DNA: TGTGCCAGCAGTTACACGACAGGGATGAATGAAAAACTGTTTTTT.